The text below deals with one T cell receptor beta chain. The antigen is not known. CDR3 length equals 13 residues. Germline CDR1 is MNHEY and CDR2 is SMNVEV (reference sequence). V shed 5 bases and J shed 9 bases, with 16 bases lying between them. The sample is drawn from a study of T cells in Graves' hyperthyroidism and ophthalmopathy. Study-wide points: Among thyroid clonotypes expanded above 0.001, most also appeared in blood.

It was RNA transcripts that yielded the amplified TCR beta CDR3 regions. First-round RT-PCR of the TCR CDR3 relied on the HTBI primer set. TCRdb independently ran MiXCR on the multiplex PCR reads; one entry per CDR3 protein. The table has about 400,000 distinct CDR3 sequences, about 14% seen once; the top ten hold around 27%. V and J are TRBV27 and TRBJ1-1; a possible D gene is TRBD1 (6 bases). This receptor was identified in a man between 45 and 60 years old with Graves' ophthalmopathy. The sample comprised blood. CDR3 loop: CASSLTGQFKAFF. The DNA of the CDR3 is TGTGCCAGCAGTCTAACCGGACAGTTCAAAGCTTTCTTT.